A single sample gave rise to the 10 T cell receptor beta chains below, sequenced in a study of T cell responses to AZD1222 COVID-19 vaccine. Clones were read by immunoSEQ multiplex PCR, and TCRdb kept only the in-frame ones, dropping some. The sample yields roughly 77,000 clones, 75% to 95% seen once. The sample in question was peripheral blood, obtained 28 days after the second AZD1222 dose. All receptors derive from an adult who received the AZD1222 COVID-19 vaccine.

The J gene is TRBJ2-5, the V gene TRBV3-1 (or the pseudogene TRBV3-2); a possible D gene is TRBD2 (6 bases). V lost 0 bases and J lost 9, with 14 bases in between. CDR1 is LGHDT and CDR2 is YNNKEL in the germline V gene (reference sequence). This CDR3 has 14 amino acids. Written as DNA, the CDR3 is TGTGCCAGCAGCCAAGATCTAAGCGGGCGGGCCCAGTACTTC. This gives the protein CASSQDLSGRAQYF.

The chain carries TRBV3-1 (or the pseudogene TRBV3-2) and TRBJ1-4; 10 nucleotides match TRBD1. The CDR3 is 18 amino acids. The J segment lost 4 bases and the V segment lost 4 bases, leaving 12 bases of the junction unmatched. Germline CDR1 is LGHDT and CDR2 is YNNKEL (reference sequence). The CDR3 nucleotides are TGTGCCAGCAGCCCGTGGACAGGGGGAAGCGGCGGTAATGAAAAACTGTTTTTT. It encodes CASSPWTGGSGGNEKLFF.

V is TRBV2 and J is TRBJ2-2; 8 bases match TRBD1. Germline V gene data show CDR1 as SNHLY and CDR2 as FYNNEI. The CDR3 sequence is 16 residues long. The V segment lost 1 base and the J segment 7 bases; nucleotides outside the gene matches: 8. This CDR3 reads CASSEEGRGHIGELFF. CDR3 DNA: TGTGCCAGCAGTGAAGAAGGCAGGGGGCATATCGGGGAGCTGTTTTTT.

This rearrangement joins TRBV10-2 to TRBJ1-2; TRBD1 aligns across 8 bases. Germline V gene sequence: CDR1 WSHSY, CDR2 SAAADI. This CDR3 spans 15 amino acids. Trimming removed 6 bases from V and 8 bases from J; junction bases left unmatched: 14. CDR3 sequence: CASRDPGQVSDGYTF. CDR3 bases: TGCGCCAGCAGGGATCCGGGACAGGTCTCCGACGGCTACACCTTC.

The chain employs TRBV12-5 and TRBJ2-5, with 7 bases lining up with TRBD1. CDR1 LGHNT and CDR2 FRNRAP come from the germline V gene. Trimming took 5 bases from V and 3 from J; bases not matched to a gene: 12. The CDR3 covers 16 residues. CDR3 sequence: CASGPLQGLHEETQYF. The CDR3, as DNA: TGTGCTAGTGGTCCATTACAGGGGCTCCACGAAGAGACCCAGTACTTC.

The chain employs TRBV6-1 and TRBJ2-3; 12 bases line up with TRBD2. Looked up from germline, CDR1 is MNHNS and CDR2 is SASEGT. V lost 4 bases to trimming and J lost 2 bases; unmatched junction nucleotides: 4. This CDR3 has 16 amino acids. CDR3 sequence: CASSVPSGGATDTQYF. Here the CDR3 DNA reads TGTGCCAGCAGTGTACCTAGCGGGGGGGCCACAGATACGCAGTATTTT.

The CDR3 bases are TGTGCCAGCAGCCTATTAGACAGCTATGGCTACACCTTC. Its protein product is CASSLLDSYGYTF. The chain carries TRBV5-8 and TRBJ1-2, with D tentatively TRBD1 (5 bases). The CDR3 spans 13 residues. The germline CDR1 and CDR2 sequences are SGHTS and YDEGEE. V was pared by 4 bases and J by 4 bases, with 11 bases between.

The V gene is TRBV30, the J gene TRBJ2-3; TRBD1 matches at 8 bases. J was trimmed by 0 bases and V by 7 bases; bases with no gene match: 9. The germline V gene has CDR1 GTSNPN and CDR2 SVGIG (reference sequence). CDR3 size: 15 residues. This CDR3 reads CASRGTGLSTDTQYF. The CDR3 DNA reads as TGTGCCTCACGAGGGACAGGACTAAGCACAGATACGCAGTATTTT.

J is TRBJ1-2 and V is TRBV7-2, with TRBD1 as a possible D gene (5 bases). CDR1 SGHTA and CDR2 FQGNSA come from the germline V gene. V lost 4 bases and J 3 bases, leaving 9 bases between the germline ends. This CDR3 contains 13 residues. Written as DNA, the CDR3 is TGTGCCAGCAGCTCCGACAGTTACTATGGCTACACCTTC. It is translated as CASSSDSYYGYTF.

The chain links TRBV6-5 to TRBJ2-7; the D gene could be TRBD1 or TRBD2 (6 bases each). The germline gives CDR1 MNHEY, CDR2 SVGAGI. The V end was cut by 4 bases, the J end by 2 bases, with 15 bases between. The CDR3 is 15 residues long. This chain's CDR3 is CASSSPGGGPYEQYF. In DNA, the CDR3 is TGTGCCAGCAGTTCGCCGGGTGGGGGGCCCTACGAGCAGTACTTC.